The 14 T cell receptor beta chains reported below all come from one sample, sequenced in a study of blood T cell repertoires in COVID-19. Sequencing used immunoSEQ multiplex PCR; TCRdb keeps in-frame clones, though not all of them. The repertoire has some 96,000 clones, about 77% of them found once; the top ten carry about 12%. Source material: peripheral blood. These receptors were collected from a woman in her seventies with acute or convalescent COVID-19.

The gene calls are TRBV5-8 and TRBJ1-2; D is uncertain. The CDR3 loop spans 15 amino acids. CDR1 is SGHTS and CDR2 is YDEGEE in the germline V gene. V was shortened by 0 bases and J by 2 bases, with 11 bases between the two germline ends. The CDR3 spells CASSLAWRSNYGYTF. The CDR3 nucleotides read TGTGCCAGCAGCTTGGCCTGGAGATCCAACTATGGCTACACCTTC.

The CDR3 protein is CSVGMTGDGKLFF. In DNA, the CDR3 is TGCAGCGTGGGGATGACAGGGGACGGAAAACTGTTTTTT. The V and J genes are TRBV29-1 and TRBJ1-4; 8 bases map to TRBD1. This CDR3 contains 13 residues. V was clipped by 6 bases and J by 10 bases; unmatched bases: 10. Germline V lookup: CDR1 SQVTM, CDR2 ANQGSEA.

The CDR3, as DNA: TGCGCCAGCAGCTTAAAGGGTGAGGGGGCGGCTGGAAACACCATATATTTT. Its protein is CASSLKGEGAAGNTIYF. The chain combines TRBV5-1 with TRBJ1-3; 7 positions match TRBD1. The CDR3 is 17 residues long. Germline-derived CDR1 and CDR2 are SGHRS and YFSETQ. With 2 bases clipped from V and 2 bases from J, the junction kept 10 bases outside the gene matches.

The rearrangement uses TRBV4-2 and TRBJ2-5; TRBD2 might be the D (5 bases). The V and J ends lost 0 bases and 3 bases respectively, with 8 bases between them. Germline V gives CDR1 LGHNA, CDR2 YNFKEQ. The CDR3 extends over 14 amino acids. The CDR3 region is CASSQDLTKETQYF. Here the CDR3 DNA reads TGTGCCAGCAGCCAAGATTTGACTAAAGAGACCCAGTACTTC.

The V call is TRBV19, the J call TRBJ2-2, with 11 bases fitting TRBD1. The CDR3 is made up of 13 amino acids. The V and J ends lost 7 bases and 6 bases, in that order; junction bases with no gene match: 1. Germline assignment: CDR1 LNHDA and CDR2 SQIVND (reference sequence). Here the CDR3 DNA reads TGTGCCAGTATGGGACAGGGGGCCGGGGAGCTGTTTTTT. It yields the protein CASMGQGAGELFF.

The V gene is TRBV2, the J gene TRBJ2-7, with TRBD2 matching over 9 bases. With 6 bases clipped from V and 2 bases from J, the junction kept 8 bases outside the gene matches. This CDR3 comprises 15 residues. The germline V gene has CDR1 SNHLY and CDR2 FYNNEI. The CDR3 protein is CASRSSGGSPYEQYF. The CDR3 DNA follows: TGTGCCAGCAGGTCGAGCGGGGGGAGCCCCTACGAGCAGTACTTC.

This chain connects TRBV6-6 to TRBJ1-1, with D perhaps matching TRBD1 (6 bases). This CDR3 has 12 amino acids. Germline CDR1 MNHNY, CDR2 SVGAGI (reference sequence). Trimming removed 5 bases from V and 7 bases from J, with 11 bases in between. In nucleotides, the CDR3 is TGTGCCAGCAGTCCCGGACAGCGTGAAGCTTTCTTT. Translation: CASSPGQREAFF.

The chain has TRBV7-3 and TRBJ1-2, with 7 bases that match TRBD1. Trimming cost V 1 base and J 10 bases; bases outside gene matches: 9. Germline CDR1 SGHTA, CDR2 FQGTGA. The CDR3 has 14 amino acids. The CDR3 DNA sequence: TGTGCCAGCAGCTTAAACGTGGCAGGGGGTGACTACACCTTC. As protein: CASSLNVAGGDYTF.

This clone occurred many times. The rearrangement uses TRBV5-5 and TRBJ1-2; no clear D. CDR3 length equals 14 residues. Germline loops: CDR1 SGHKS, CDR2 YYEKEE (reference sequence). V lost 0 bases to trimming and J lost 8 bases, with 14 bases between them. The CDR3 DNA reads as TGTGCCAGCAGCTTGGAAGGAGACTACGGGGGCTACACCTTC. This translates into CASSLEGDYGGYTF.

The chain recombines TRBV3-1 (or the pseudogene TRBV3-2) with TRBJ1-5, with 11 bases that match TRBD1. CDR1 and CDR2 from the germline V gene are LGHDT and YNNKEL (reference sequence). V trimming: 4 bases; J trimming: 6 bases; junction bases outside the gene matches: 5. The CDR3 contains 15 residues. Written as DNA, the CDR3 is TGTGCCAGCAGCCTCGGACAGGGGGCAGGTCAGCCCCAGCATTTT. It codes for CASSLGQGAGQPQHF.

The CDR3 sequence is CASTQGQYTEAFF. The DNA for the CDR3 is TGTGCCAGTACCCAAGGACAGTACACTGAAGCTTTCTTT. The V and J genes are TRBV19 and TRBJ1-1; tentatively, D is TRBD1 (6 bases). Per the germline V gene, CDR1 is LNHDA and CDR2 is SQIVND (reference sequence). V dropped 7 bases and J dropped 3 bases, with 12 bases sitting between them. The CDR3 runs to 13 residues.

This rearrangement joins TRBV4-2 to TRBJ1-1, with D tentatively TRBD1 (5 bases). The CDR3 length is 15 residues. Between the trimmed V and J ends, which lost 0 bases and 1 base, there was a span of 9 bases. Germline CDR1 and CDR2: LGHNA and YNFKEQ. The DNA for the CDR3 is TGTGCCAGCAGCCAAGATGGGGGGAAGAACACTGAAGCTTTCTTT. Translating it yields CASSQDGGKNTEAFF.

This sequence joins TRBV11-3 and TRBJ1-6; no reliable D call. Trimming removed 2 bases at V and 7 bases at J, with 6 bases between. Germline lookup yields CDR1 SGHNT and CDR2 YENEEA. CDR3 length: 13 amino acids. The CDR3 nucleotides are TGTGCCAGCAGCTTAATATCGAATTCACCCCTCCACTTT. This codes for CASSLISNSPLHF.

The chain uses TRBV5-1 and TRBJ1-1, with 9 positions matching TRBD1. Per germline, CDR1 SGHRS and CDR2 YFSETQ. This CDR3 comprises 13 residues. J lost 5 bases, V lost 5 bases, and 4 bases had no gene match. CDR3 nucleotide sequence: TGCGCCAGCAGGGGACAGGGCCATACTGAAGCTTTCTTT. Amino acid sequence: CASRGQGHTEAFF.